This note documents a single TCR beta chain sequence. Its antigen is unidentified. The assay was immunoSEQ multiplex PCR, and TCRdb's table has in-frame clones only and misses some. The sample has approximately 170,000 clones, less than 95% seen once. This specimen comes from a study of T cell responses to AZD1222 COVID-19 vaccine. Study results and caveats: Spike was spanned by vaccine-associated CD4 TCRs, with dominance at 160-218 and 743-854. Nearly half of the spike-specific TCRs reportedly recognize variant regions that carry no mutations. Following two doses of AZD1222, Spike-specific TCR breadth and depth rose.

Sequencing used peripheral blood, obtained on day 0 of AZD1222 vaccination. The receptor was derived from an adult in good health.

In DNA form, the CDR3 reads TGTGCCAGCAGCGTAGACGGACAGGGTCACAATGAGCAGTTCTTC. Residues: CASSVDGQGHNEQFF. J is TRBJ2-1 and V is TRBV9; 8 bases agree with TRBD1. Germline V gene lookup returns CDR1 SGDLS and CDR2 YYNGEE. This CDR3 contains 15 residues. The V and J ends lost 0 bases and 5 bases, in that order; junction bases with no gene match: 4.